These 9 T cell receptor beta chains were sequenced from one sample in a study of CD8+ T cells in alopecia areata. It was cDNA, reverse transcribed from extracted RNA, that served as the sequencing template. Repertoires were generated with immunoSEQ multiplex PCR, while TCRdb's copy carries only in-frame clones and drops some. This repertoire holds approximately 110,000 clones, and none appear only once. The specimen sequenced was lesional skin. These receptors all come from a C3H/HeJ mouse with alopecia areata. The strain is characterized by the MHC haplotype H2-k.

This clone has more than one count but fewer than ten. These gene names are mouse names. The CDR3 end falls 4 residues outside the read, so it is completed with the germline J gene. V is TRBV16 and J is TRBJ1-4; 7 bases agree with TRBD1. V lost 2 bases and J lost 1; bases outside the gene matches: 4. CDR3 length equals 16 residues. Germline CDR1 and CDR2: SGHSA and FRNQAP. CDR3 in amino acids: CASSLWQGGSNERLFF. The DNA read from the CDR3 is TGTGCAAGCAGCTTATGGCAGGGGGGTTCCAACGAA. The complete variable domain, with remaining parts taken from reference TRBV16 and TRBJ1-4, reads NAGVIQTPRHKVTGKGQEATLWCEPISGHSAVFWYRQTIVQGLEFLTYFRNQAPIDDSGMPKERFSAQMPNQSHSTLKIQSTQPQDSAVYLCASSLWQGGSNERLFFGHGTKLSVL.

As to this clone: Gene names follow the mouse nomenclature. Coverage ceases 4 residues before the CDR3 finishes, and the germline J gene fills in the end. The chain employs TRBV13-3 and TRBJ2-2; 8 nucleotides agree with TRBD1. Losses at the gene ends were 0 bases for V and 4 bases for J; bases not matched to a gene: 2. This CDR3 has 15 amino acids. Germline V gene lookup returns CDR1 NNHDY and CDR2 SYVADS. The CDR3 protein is CASSDVTGVTGQLYF. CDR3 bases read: TGTGCCAGCAGTGATGTGACAGGGGTCACCGGG.

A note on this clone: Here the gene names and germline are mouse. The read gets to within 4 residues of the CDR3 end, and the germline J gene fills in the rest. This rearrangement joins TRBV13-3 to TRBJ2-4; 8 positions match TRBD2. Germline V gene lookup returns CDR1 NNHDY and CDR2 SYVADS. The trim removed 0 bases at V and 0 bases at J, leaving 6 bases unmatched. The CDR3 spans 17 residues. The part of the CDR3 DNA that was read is TGTGCCAGCAGTGATGCATTGGGGGGGTCTAGTCAAAAC. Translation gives CASSDALGGSSQN. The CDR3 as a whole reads CASSDALGGSSQNTLYF.

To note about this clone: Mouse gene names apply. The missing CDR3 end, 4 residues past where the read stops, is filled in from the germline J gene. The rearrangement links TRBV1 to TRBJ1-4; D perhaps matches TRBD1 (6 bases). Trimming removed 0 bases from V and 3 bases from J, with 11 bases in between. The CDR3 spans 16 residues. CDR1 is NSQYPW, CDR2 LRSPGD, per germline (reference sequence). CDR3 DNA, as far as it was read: TGCACCTGCAGTGCAGATCGGGGGGCGCCCAACGAA. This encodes CTCSADRGAPNE. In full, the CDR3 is CTCSADRGAPNERLFF.

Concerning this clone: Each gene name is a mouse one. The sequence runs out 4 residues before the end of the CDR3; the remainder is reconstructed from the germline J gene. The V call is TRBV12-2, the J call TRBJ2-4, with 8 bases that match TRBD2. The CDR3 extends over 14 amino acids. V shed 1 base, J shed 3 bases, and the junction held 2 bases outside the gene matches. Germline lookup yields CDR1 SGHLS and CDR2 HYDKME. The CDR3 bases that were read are TGTGCCAGCTCTCTGGGGGGGCGCCAAAAC. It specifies CASSLGGRQN. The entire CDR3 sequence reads CASSLGGRQNTLYF.

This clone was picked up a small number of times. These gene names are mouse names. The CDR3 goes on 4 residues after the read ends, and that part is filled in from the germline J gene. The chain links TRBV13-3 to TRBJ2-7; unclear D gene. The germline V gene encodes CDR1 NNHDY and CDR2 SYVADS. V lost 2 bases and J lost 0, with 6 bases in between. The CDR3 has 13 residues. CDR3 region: CASSELPSYEQYF. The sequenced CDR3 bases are TGTGCCAGCAGTGAACTCCCCTCCTAT.

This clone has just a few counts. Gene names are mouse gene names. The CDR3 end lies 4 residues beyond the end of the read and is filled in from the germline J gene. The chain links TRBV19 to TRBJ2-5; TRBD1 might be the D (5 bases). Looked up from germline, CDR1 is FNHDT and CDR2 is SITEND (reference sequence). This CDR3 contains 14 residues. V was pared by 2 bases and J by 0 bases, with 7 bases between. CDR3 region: CASSMRGNQDTQYF. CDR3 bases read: TGTGCCAGCAGTATGAGGGGAAACCAAGAC.

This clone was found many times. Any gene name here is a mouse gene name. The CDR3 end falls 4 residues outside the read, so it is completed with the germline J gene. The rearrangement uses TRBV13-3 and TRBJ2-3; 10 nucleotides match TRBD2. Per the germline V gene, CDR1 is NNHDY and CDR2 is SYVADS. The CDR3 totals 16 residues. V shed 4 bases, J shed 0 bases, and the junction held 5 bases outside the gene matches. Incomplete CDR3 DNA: TGTGCCAGCAGTATGGGACTGGGGCCTAGTGCAGAA. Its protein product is CASSMGLGPSAE. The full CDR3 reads CASSMGLGPSAETLYF.

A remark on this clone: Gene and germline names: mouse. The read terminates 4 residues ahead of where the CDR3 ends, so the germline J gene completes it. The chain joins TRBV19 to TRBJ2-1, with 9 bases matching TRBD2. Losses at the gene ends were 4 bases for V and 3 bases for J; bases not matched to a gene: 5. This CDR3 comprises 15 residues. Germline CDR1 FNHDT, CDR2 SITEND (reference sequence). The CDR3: CASSPNWGAYAEQFF. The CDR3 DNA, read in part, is TGTGCCAGCAGTCCAAACTGGGGGGCCTATGCT.